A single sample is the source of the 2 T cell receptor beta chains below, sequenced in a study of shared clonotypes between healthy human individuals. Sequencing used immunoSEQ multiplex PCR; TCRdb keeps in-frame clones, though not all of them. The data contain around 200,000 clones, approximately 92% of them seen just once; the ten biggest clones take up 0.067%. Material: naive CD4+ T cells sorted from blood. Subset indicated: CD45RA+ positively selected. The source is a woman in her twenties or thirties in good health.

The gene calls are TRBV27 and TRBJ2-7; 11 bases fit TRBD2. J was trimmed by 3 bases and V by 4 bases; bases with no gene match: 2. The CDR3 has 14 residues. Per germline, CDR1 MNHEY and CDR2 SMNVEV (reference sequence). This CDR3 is CASSSLAGDYEQYF. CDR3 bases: TGTGCCAGCAGTTCACTAGCGGGAGACTACGAGCAGTACTTC.

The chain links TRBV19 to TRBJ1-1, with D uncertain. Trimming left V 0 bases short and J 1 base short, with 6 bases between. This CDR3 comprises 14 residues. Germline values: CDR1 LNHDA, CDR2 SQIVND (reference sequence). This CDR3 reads CASSIEAENTEAFF. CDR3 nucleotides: TGTGCCAGTAGTATAGAGGCCGAGAACACTGAAGCTTTCTTT. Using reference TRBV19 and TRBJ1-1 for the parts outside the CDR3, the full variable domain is DGGITQSPKYLFRKEGQNVTLSCEQNLNHDAMYWYRQDPGQGLRLIYYSQIVNDFQKGDIAEGYSVSREKKESFPLTVTSAQKNPTAFYLCASSIEAENTEAFFGQGTRLTVV.